A single TCR beta chain is shown here with its context. This clone was picked up a small number of times. The specificity of this receptor is unknown. No base quality values were provided; no much bigger clone lies one nucleotide off. The record originates from a study of OX40 agonist ivuxolimab in advanced cancers. Background on the whole study: Ivuxolimab, which targeted the costimulatory receptor OX40 (CD134), was an agonistic, fully human IgG2 monoclonal antibody. In the dose-escalation cohort, around four fifths of patients were male, and the mean age was roughly 60 years with a range of roughly 20 to 85. Of the approximately 53 patients in dose escalation, some 19 had hepatocellular carcinoma, around 15 had melanoma, 9 had renal cell carcinoma and 9 had head and neck cancer. Intravenous ivuxolimab was administered to patients every 2 weeks at six dose levels: 0.01, 0.1, 0.3, 1.5, 3 and 10 mg/kg. Partial responses were achieved by three dose-escalation patients, of whom one had hepatocellular carcinoma and two had cutaneous melanoma. The paper describes the monotherapy dose-escalation part (N ≈ 49 patients) of the phase I trial of ivuxolimab. Peripheral TCRbeta sequencing was intended to test whether TCR sequence diversity was altered and clonal T-cell expansion was caused by ivuxolimab. Patients were allowed to have had prior anti-PD-1, anti-PD-L1 or anti-CTLA-4 therapy, and less than 45% of the dose-escalation patients had previously received checkpoint inhibitors. The study at large found these results: At doses from 0.1 to 3.0 mg/kg, clonal expansion was seen in both CD4+ and CD8+ blood T cells between baseline and week 6. Low levels of normalized T-cell clonal expansion were also shown by some nonresponding patients. In partial responders in the 0.1-3.0 mg/kg groups, normalized peripheral clonal expansion was found to be among the lowest, especially among CD8+ T cells. Which antigens the clonally expanded peripheral T cells were specific for was not determined. On average, CD8+ T cells showed more expanded clones than CD4+ T cells after ivuxolimab.

Inclusive of the bounding cysteine and phenylalanine, the CDR3 is 13 residues long. Only the CDR3 portion is preserved as DNA: 39 bases, with reading frame beginning at the first base. V and J are trimmed by 4 bases and 4 bases, and the gene matches miss 2 bases of the junction. From the germline V gene (reference sequence), CDR1 is SGHNT and CDR2 is YYREEE. For sequencing of the TCRbeta CDR3 region, genomic DNA was extracted from the sorted cells. The immunoSEQ Assay was used to sequence the TCRbeta CDR3 regions. The table was pulled from immuneACCESS by TCRdb, which kept in-frame rearrangements only. Such tables lose some clones; where checked, under half of the loss comes from unresolved V genes, and the rest has no known cause. The sample table holds 30,000 to 40,000 clones, of which roughly 80% were seen once. The top ten clonotypes cover roughly 2.5% of the sample. Patients with a history of autoimmune disease or receiving systemic immunosuppression were excluded from the trial. Peripheral blood for TCR sequencing was collected from all dose cohorts at baseline, on cycle 4 day 1, and on cycle 7 day 1. Samples came from an open-label, multicenter, first-in-human phase I dose-escalation trial of ivuxolimab. Adults with locally advanced or metastatic melanoma, renal cell, hepatocellular, or head and neck squamous cell carcinoma were enrolled in the trial. Before TCR sequencing, CD4+ T cells and CD8+ T cells from peripheral blood were sorted into separate populations.

The V and J segments used are TRBV5-4 and TRBJ1-2; 9 nucleotides in the junction match TRBD1. The sample consisted of CD4+ or CD8+ T cells sorted from blood, taken in a trial of the OX40 agonist ivuxolimab. This sequence originates from an adult with an advanced solid tumor such as melanoma, head and neck, liver or kidney cancer. In nucleotide form, the sequence is TGTGCCAGCAGCCAGGGACAGGGCTATGGCTACACCTTC. This is translated as CASSQGQGYGYTF.